The clone carrying this T cell receptor beta chain occurred once. What it binds is unknown. The sample belongs to a study of shared clonotypes between healthy human individuals. Whole-study findings and limits: Sampling included only blood; tissue repertoires likely differ.

Clones were sequenced by immunoSEQ multiplex PCR, and TCRdb holds only the in-frame ones, with some missing. The sample has 1,100,000 or so clones; approximately 78% are singletons. Per the germline V gene, CDR1 is MDHEN and CDR2 is SYDVKM. The germline V and J ends were trimmed by 7 bases and 3 bases, with 13 bases remaining between them. The CDR3 covers 14 residues. Sequencing input: memory CD4+ T cells from PBMCs. Subset specified: CD45RA-negative fraction. The TCR was taken from a man younger than 35 in good health. Some clones in this sample may be carry-over from other donors' samples. The chain uses TRBV28 and TRBJ2-1, with D perhaps matching TRBD2 (5 bases). The CDR3 bases are TGTGCCAGCACTAATGCGGGCGGCTACAATGAGCAGTTCTTC. This gives the protein CASTNAGGYNEQFF.